This is a list of T cell receptor beta chains from one sample in a study of cytomegalovirus exposure and HLA in healthy donors. Sequencing was performed with immunoSEQ multiplex PCR; in TCRdb, only in-frame clones are kept and a portion is missing. The sample carries tens of thousands of clones, roughly four fifths recorded once. Material for sequencing was PBMCs. These receptors came from a man between 18 and 35 years old in good health and CMV-seronegative. CDR3s include the opening cysteine and the closing phenylalanine or tryptophan. The order of the fields is V gene, D gene, J gene, CDR3 protein. The D gene is left open where the match is weak.

TRBV4-2	.	TRBJ2-5	CASSRDGIQETQYF
TRBV28	TRBD1	TRBJ1-4	CASSARTGMNEKLFF
TRBV27	.	TRBJ2-7	CASSLSVTGGAGSYEQYF
TRBV6-4	.	TRBJ1-6	CASSQSSEGDNSPLHF
TRBV7-9	.	TRBJ2-7	CASSHSYEQYF
TRBV7-2	.	TRBJ1-1	CASSLGGLFGRTEAFF
TRBV10-3	.	TRBJ1-1	CAISEGQIMNTEAFF
TRBV30	.	TRBJ1-2	CAWSRELNRARAF
TRBV25-1	.	TRBJ2-1	CASSGPMKYNEQFF
TRBV20-1	.	TRBJ1-1	CSARVVREAFF
TRBV28	.	TRBJ1-2	CASIPRAGEGYGYTF
TRBV28	TRBD1	TRBJ1-1	CASRSTGFVAFF
TRBV5-6	.	TRBJ1-3	CASSLNRLSGNTIYF
TRBV28	.	TRBJ1-5	CASSLAVIGNQPQHF
TRBV30	TRBD1	TRBJ2-5	CACLDRVETQYF
TRBV28	.	TRBJ1-3	CASTPGVVISGNTIYF
TRBV5-6	.	TRBJ2-5	CASSWGGETQYF
TRBV5-1	.	TRBJ2-1	CASSLRTRGGVNEQFF
TRBV21-1	.	TRBJ1-5	CASSKGPPDRLRVDQPQHF
TRBV28	.	TRBJ2-1	CASISVLRQDNEQFF
TRBV18	.	TRBJ2-5	CASSPGLGETQYF
TRBV5-1	TRBD1	TRBJ1-1	CASTTLDRGLHPQAFF
TRBV5-6	TRBD1	TRBJ2-5	CASSLTFGTGIQETQYF
TRBV5-5	.	TRBJ1-5	CASSLAGGNQPQHF
TRBV14	TRBD2	TRBJ2-1	CASSQRGGRVYNEQFF
TRBV27	TRBD2	TRBJ2-3	CASSLSGTSTDTQYF
TRBV11-2	.	TRBJ1-1	CASSLVGGAGEAFF
TRBV7-2	.	TRBJ2-2	CASSPVYGRSGRELFF
TRBV5-6	.	TRBJ1-5	CASTSNRVYNQPQHF
TRBV21-1	.	TRBJ2-3	CASNTPSVRSGGVQTQYF
TRBV28	TRBD1	TRBJ1-5	CATGRGGTQPQHF
TRBV7-2	TRBD2	TRBJ2-1	CASSVGTSVDEQFF
TRBV28	.	TRBJ1-6	CASRTNSPLNF
TRBV6-1	.	TRBJ2-3	CASSEGRLSTSTDTQYF
TRBV5-1	.	TRBJ2-5	CASRFGGLSAKETQYF
TRBV28	.	TRBJ1-1	CASSYDAGSGGTEAFF
TRBV13	TRBD2	TRBJ2-5	CASSFWGASGGETQYF
TRBV28	TRBD2	TRBJ2-7	CASSLYWTSGGYEQYF
TRBV9	.	TRBJ1-2	CASSPGVVWPTIGLDF
TRBV6-6	.	TRBJ1-1	CASSYSANTEAFF
TRBV5-1	TRBD1	TRBJ1-1	CASSLDNRGTEAFF
TRBV28	.	TRBJ1-1	CAGGGGLGNTEAFF
TRBV11-2	TRBD2	TRBJ2-1	CASSGLGLAGVYNEQFF
TRBV15	.	TRBJ2-7	CATSRDTGQGHEQYF
TRBV27	.	TRBJ2-3	CASSSGADTQYF